The rows below give T cell receptor beta chains drawn from one sample of a study of shared clonotypes between healthy human individuals. Profiled with immunoSEQ multiplex PCR; TCRdb holds only in-frame clones, not every one. The repertoire holds roughly 2,500,000 clones, with roughly 93% as singletons. The sequencing sample was made of naive CD4+ T cells from PBMCs. Source of these receptors: a man aged 18 to 29 in good health. Some clones in this sample may be carry-over from other donors' samples. Each CDR3 is given with its conserved first and last residue. The D gene is left open where the match is weak. Expanded clones get a size class; other rows say once, few or many, or leave the size out.

>TRBJ1-3|.|TRBV28|.
TGTGCCAGCAGAGGGGGAAACACCATATATTTT
CASRGGNTIYF
>TRBJ1-2|.|TRBV18|.
TGTGCCAGCTCACCAAGGGGCTATGGCTACACCTTC
CASSPRGYGYTF
>TRBJ1-5|.|TRBV27|.
TGTGCCAGCAGTCCTTCACCCAGGGGGCCCCAGCATTTT
CASSPSPRGPQHF
>TRBJ1-5|once|TRBV7-8|.
TGTGCCAGCAGAGGGAGCATAGGTGGCGACCCTTGGGGGCCCCAGCATTTT
CASRGSIGGDPWGPQHF
>TRBJ1-3|.|TRBV6-1|.
TGTGCCAGCAGTGAATCACCCCCGGGTGCCCTCGGAGATTTT
CASSESPPGALGDF
>TRBJ1-2|.|TRBV7-3|TRBD1
TGTGCCAGCAGCTTAACGTTTGAGGACAGGGGAAACTATGGCTACACCTTC
CASSLTFEDRGNYGYTF
>TRBJ2-3|.|TRBV11-1|TRBD2
TGTGCCAGCAGCTCCCGGGAGGCCCCAGATACGCAGTATTTT
CASSSREAPDTQYF
>TRBJ2-2|.|TRBV5-1|TRBD1
TGCGCCAGCTACGAGACAGGGGTCACCGGGGAGCTGTTTTTT
CASYETGVTGELFF
>TRBJ2-1|.|TRBV7-2|TRBD2
TGTGCCAGCAGCCGGGGACTAGCCCTAGGGCAGTTCTTC
CASSRGLALGQFF
>TRBJ1-2|.|TRBV19|.
TGTGCCAGTAGTATAGCGGACACCCTCTATGGCTACACCTTC
CASSIADTLYGYTF
>TRBJ1-1|few|TRBV18|TRBD1
TGTGCCAGCTCACTCCAGACAGGGTCGAACACTGAAGCTTTCTTT
CASSLQTGSNTEAFF
>TRBJ1-1|.|TRBV18|.
TGTGCCAGCTCACCGACGGGGGGCCCGAACACTGAAGCTTTCTTT
CASSPTGGPNTEAFF
>TRBJ2-2|once|TRBV29-1|.
TGCAGCGTTCTCCAGCAGGGATTTAACACCGGGGAGCTGTTTTTT
CSVLQQGFNTGELFF
>TRBJ2-7|.|TRBV11-1|TRBD1
TGTGCCAGCAGCAAAGTCGACAGGGGCCGATACTACGAGCAGTACTTC
CASSKVDRGRYYEQYF
>TRBJ1-1|.|TRBV28|.
TGTGCCAGCAGTTTAAGGGTTCGGGCCACCTATAACACTGAAGCTTTCTTT
CASSLRVRATYNTEAFF
>TRBJ1-2|.|TRBV2|.
TGTGCCAGCAAGTCGGACAGTAACTATGGCTACACCTTC
CASKSDSNYGYTF
>TRBJ2-2|.|TRBV7-8|TRBD2
TGTGCCAGCAGCTTAGGTGGGCGGGAGAACGCCGGGGAGCTGTTTTTT
CASSLGGRENAGELFF
>TRBJ2-5|.|TRBV5-1|TRBD2
TGCGCCAGCACCCGAGGACTAGCGGCAACTAGGGAGACCCAGTACTTC
CASTRGLAATRETQYF
>TRBJ2-3|once|TRBV9|TRBD2
TGTGCCAGCAGCGTAGAGAGGGGTTTGGCTAGCGGGAGACTGGCAGATACGCAGTATTTT
CASSVERGLASGRLADTQYF
>TRBJ1-6|.|TRBV20-1|.
TGCAGTGCCCGGGGGAGTTCACCCCTCCACTTT
CSARGSSPLHF
>TRBJ2-2|.|TRBV2|.
TGTGCCAGCAGGGACGGTTCGAACACCGGGGAGCTGTTTTTT
CASRDGSNTGELFF
>TRBJ2-1|once|TRBV15|.
TGTGCCACCAGCAACGGGCCATCCAGTGAGCAGTTCTTC
CATSNGPSSEQFF
>TRBJ2-1|.|TRBV19|TRBD2
TGTGCCAGTAGTACCCGACTAGCGGGAGATTACAATGAGCAGTTCTTC
CASSTRLAGDYNEQFF